Presented here are 2 T cell receptor beta chains from one specimen sequenced in a study of T cell repertoires in aging, cancer and after chemotherapy. Peripheral blood genomic DNA, not sorted cells or RNA, was the template. Multiplex touch-down PCR with TRB-A/B primers amplified rearranged V-D-J TRB sequences. TCRdb processed the multiplex PCR reads anew with MiXCR; each CDR3 protein has one entry. The sample yields about 5,700 distinct CDR3 sequences, approximately 40% seen once. Sequenced material: blood. Every receptor here comes from a human donor in good health.

This clonotype was seen a handful of times. The chain's CDR3 is CASAMNTEAFF. The CDR3 nucleotides are TGTGCTTCCGCCATGAACACTGAAGCTTTCTTT. The V call is TRBV30, the J call TRBJ1-1; D remains unclear. This CDR3 is 11 amino acids long. The germline gives CDR1 GTSNPN, CDR2 SVGIG (reference sequence). The variable domain in full, with the rest retrieved from reference TRBV30 and TRBJ1-1, is SQTIHQWPATLVQPVGSPLSLECTVEGTSNPNLYWYRQAAGRGLQLLFYSVGIGQISSEVPQNLSASRPQDRQFILSSKKLLLSDSGFYLCASAMNTEAFFGQGTRLTVV.

CDR3 in amino acids: CASQDTRQGANTGELFF. CDR3 in DNA: TGTGCCAGCCAAGATACCCGACAGGGGGCGAACACCGGGGAGCTGTTTTTT. The chain couples TRBV12-3 or TRBV12-4 to TRBJ2-2; 9 nucleotides align to TRBD1. Trimming removed 8 bases from V and 0 bases from J; junction bases left unmatched: 10. The CDR3 has 17 amino acids.